One TCR beta chain is described in this entry. What it binds is unknown. The primer mix had 60 Vbeta and 13 Jbeta primers. Here immunoSEQ multiplex PCR was the method, and the copy in TCRdb shows in-frame clones only, minus some. The table has 26,000 or so clones, more than 70% seen once. These data come from a study of cytomegalovirus exposure and HLA in healthy donors. Across the whole study: A preliminary data release comprised 91 million or so unique TCRs obtained from HLA-typed donors.

CDR1 is MDHEN and CDR2 is SYDVKM in the germline V gene. The CDR3 runs 14 residues. Study-level points and caveats: Further analysis was carried out later, and it showed several of the most significant clusters appearing linked to common viral pathogens.

This chain connects TRBV28 to TRBJ2-5; possible D gene TRBD1, 6 bases. The DNA matches TRBJ2-7 better at its end, which makes the J call doubtful. This clonotype was sampled from a male donor in good health and CMV-seronegative. Sequencing was done on a sample of PBMCs. The CDR3 nucleotides read TGTGCCAGCAGTTCGGGACAATCGAGGTACGAGCAGTACTTC. It encodes CASSSGQSRYEQYF.